Below, 14 T cell receptor beta chains from the same sample are listed, as sequenced in a study of blood T cell repertoires in COVID-19. Only in-frame clones appear in the TCRdb table, and some are missing; sequencing was by immunoSEQ multiplex PCR. The table has about 110,000 clones, about four fifths seen once. The sequencing input was peripheral blood. These receptors came from a woman in her seventies with acute or convalescent COVID-19.

The chain carries TRBV5-4 and TRBJ2-5; D gene unclear. Per the germline V gene, CDR1 is SGHNT and CDR2 is YYREEE (reference sequence). CDR3 length equals 12 residues. Trimming cost V 2 bases and J 5 bases, with 7 bases left between them. CDR3 sequence reads: CASSFPGETQYF. The DNA of the CDR3 is TGTGCCAGCAGCTTTCCTGGCGAGACCCAGTACTTC. Using reference TRBV5-4 and TRBJ2-5 for the parts outside the CDR3, the full variable domain is ETGVTQSPTHLIKTRGQQVTLRCSSQSGHNTVSWYQQALGQGPQFIFQYYREEENGRGNFPPRFSGLQFPNYSSELNVNALELDDSALYLCASSFPGETQYFGPGTRLLVL.

About this clone: Within the sample, other DNA sequences also encode this same CDR3. The rearrangement links TRBV28 to TRBJ2-1, with D hard to call. Germline V gives CDR1 MDHEN, CDR2 SYDVKM. V lost 2 bases to trimming and J lost 8 bases, with 4 bases between them. This CDR3 is built from 11 residues. CDR3 amino acids: CASSLGDEQFF. For the CDR3, the DNA is TGTGCCAGCAGTTTAGGAGATGAGCAGTTCTTC.

The chain joins TRBV5-1 to TRBJ1-1; TRBD1 matches 11 bases. Trimming removed 4 bases from V and 6 bases from J; junction bases left unmatched: 11. Germline V gene lookup returns CDR1 SGHRS and CDR2 YFSETQ. The CDR3 spans 16 residues. The CDR3 region has the DNA TGCGCCAGCAGCCCCGGGACAGGGGGGGGGAGCGCTGAAGCTTTCTTT. It is translated as CASSPGTGGGSAEAFF.

This chain uses TRBV5-1 with TRBJ1-4; 9 bases are a match to TRBD1. Germline V CDR1 and CDR2: SGHRS, YFSETQ. The CDR3 has 15 residues. Germline trimming cut 3 bases from V and 8 bases from J; bases unmatched to any gene: 8. The CDR3 here is CASSSGQGRGEKLFF. In nucleotides, the CDR3 is TGCGCCAGCAGCTCGGGACAGGGACGAGGGGAAAAACTGTTTTTT.

This clone has only one observation. V and J are TRBV27 and TRBJ1-3, with 7 positions matching TRBD1. The CDR3 length is 14 residues. From germline, CDR1 is MNHEY and CDR2 SMNVEV (reference sequence). Trimming took 2 bases from V and 2 from J; bases not matched to a gene: 0. The CDR3, as DNA: TGTGCCAGCAGTTTACAGGGGGCTGGAAACACCATATATTTT. Residues: CASSLQGAGNTIYF.

The rearrangement joins TRBV28 to TRBJ1-2; weak D call: TRBD1 (5 bases). The CDR3 length is 13 residues. The ends were cut back, 5 bases at V and 4 bases at J, with 11 bases in the middle. Per the germline V gene, CDR1 is MDHEN and CDR2 is SYDVKM. The CDR3 DNA reads as TGTGCCAGCAGTCCCCGGGGGGGCTATGGCTACACCTTC. Translation gives CASSPRGGYGYTF.

The chain links TRBV3-1 (or the pseudogene TRBV3-2) to TRBJ1-1; D unresolved. Trimming took 1 base from V and 2 from J, leaving 8 bases between them. This CDR3 has 14 amino acids. Germline lookup yields CDR1 LGHDT and CDR2 YNNKEL (reference sequence). CDR3: CASSQVPVNTEAFF. The CDR3 DNA reads TGTGCCAGCAGCCAAGTCCCGGTAAACACTGAAGCTTTCTTT.

V usage is TRBV21-1 and J usage is TRBJ2-7; the DNA was not used to check the table's D call, TRBD1. TRBV21-1 is a listed pseudogene. The CDR3 spans 16 residues. The CDR3 DNA sequence: TGTGCCAGCAGCATACGGACAGGGGGAACGGTAGTCGAGCAGTACTTC. Translating gives CASSIRTGGTVVEQYF.

This clone was recorded only once. The chain employs TRBV9 and TRBJ1-1; D perhaps matches TRBD1 (5 bases). CDR3 length equals 15 residues. V dropped 8 bases and J dropped 0 bases, with 17 bases sitting between them. Germline CDR1 reads SGDLS; CDR2 reads YYNGEE. The CDR3, as DNA: TGTGCCAGTTCCGGGGGAGTCAGTATGAACACTGAAGCTTTCTTT. It specifies CASSGGVSMNTEAFF.

The CDR3 nucleotides read TGTGCCAGCAGGCAAGGACTAGCGGGAGGGTACAATGAGCAGTTCTTC. This gives the protein CASRQGLAGGYNEQFF. The chain has TRBV2 and TRBJ2-1; 15 bases map to TRBD2. The CDR3 extends over 16 amino acids. Germline-derived CDR1 and CDR2 are SNHLY and FYNNEI. The V gene end was trimmed by 6 bases and the J gene end by 4 bases; junction bases not matched to a gene: 4.

The DNA of the CDR3 is TGTGCCAGCAGCAAGGGCGGGGCCTACAATGAGCAGTTCTTC. The encoded protein is CASSKGGAYNEQFF. The chain employs TRBV5-4 and TRBJ2-1; the D gene is possibly TRBD2 (6 bases). The germline CDR1 and CDR2 sequences are SGHNT and YYREEE (reference sequence). The ends were cut back, 4 bases at V and 2 bases at J, with 10 bases in the middle. CDR3 size: 14 residues.

The V and J genes are TRBV19 and TRBJ2-3, with TRBD2 matching over 15 bases. The ends lost 5 bases at V and 0 bases at J; junction bases unmatched: 3. The CDR3 length is 17 residues. The germline V gene has CDR1 LNHDA and CDR2 SQIVND (reference sequence). The CDR3 is CASSSGLAGGSTDTQYF. As DNA, the CDR3 is TGTGCCAGTAGTTCCGGACTAGCGGGGGGGAGCACAGATACGCAGTATTTT. Full variable domain (rest looked up from reference TRBV19 and TRBJ2-3): DGGITQSPKYLFRKEGQNVTLSCEQNLNHDAMYWYRQDPGQGLRLIYYSQIVNDFQKGDIAEGYSVSREKKESFPLTVTSAQKNPTAFYLCASSSGLAGGSTDTQYFGPGTRLTVL.

This chain links TRBV7-2 with TRBJ1-4; 8 bases align to TRBD1. This CDR3 has 15 amino acids. With V trimmed by 4 bases and J by 8 bases, 9 bases remained unmatched. Germline V gene sequence: CDR1 SGHTA, CDR2 FQGNSA. The CDR3 protein is CASSSNGQGGEKLFF. DNA of the CDR3: TGTGCCAGCAGCTCCAACGGACAGGGTGGGGAAAAACTGTTTTTT.

This clone appeared a few times. The genes are TRBV6-5 and TRBJ1-6, with 7 bases that match TRBD1. Unmatched junction bases numbered 14, after V lost 10 bases and J lost 8 bases. CDR1 and CDR2 from the germline V gene are MNHEY and SVGAGI. The CDR3 has 15 residues. The CDR3 DNA follows: TGTGCCACTGCGAACGGGGACAGTTGGGATTCACCCCTCCACTTT. Protein: CATANGDSWDSPLHF.